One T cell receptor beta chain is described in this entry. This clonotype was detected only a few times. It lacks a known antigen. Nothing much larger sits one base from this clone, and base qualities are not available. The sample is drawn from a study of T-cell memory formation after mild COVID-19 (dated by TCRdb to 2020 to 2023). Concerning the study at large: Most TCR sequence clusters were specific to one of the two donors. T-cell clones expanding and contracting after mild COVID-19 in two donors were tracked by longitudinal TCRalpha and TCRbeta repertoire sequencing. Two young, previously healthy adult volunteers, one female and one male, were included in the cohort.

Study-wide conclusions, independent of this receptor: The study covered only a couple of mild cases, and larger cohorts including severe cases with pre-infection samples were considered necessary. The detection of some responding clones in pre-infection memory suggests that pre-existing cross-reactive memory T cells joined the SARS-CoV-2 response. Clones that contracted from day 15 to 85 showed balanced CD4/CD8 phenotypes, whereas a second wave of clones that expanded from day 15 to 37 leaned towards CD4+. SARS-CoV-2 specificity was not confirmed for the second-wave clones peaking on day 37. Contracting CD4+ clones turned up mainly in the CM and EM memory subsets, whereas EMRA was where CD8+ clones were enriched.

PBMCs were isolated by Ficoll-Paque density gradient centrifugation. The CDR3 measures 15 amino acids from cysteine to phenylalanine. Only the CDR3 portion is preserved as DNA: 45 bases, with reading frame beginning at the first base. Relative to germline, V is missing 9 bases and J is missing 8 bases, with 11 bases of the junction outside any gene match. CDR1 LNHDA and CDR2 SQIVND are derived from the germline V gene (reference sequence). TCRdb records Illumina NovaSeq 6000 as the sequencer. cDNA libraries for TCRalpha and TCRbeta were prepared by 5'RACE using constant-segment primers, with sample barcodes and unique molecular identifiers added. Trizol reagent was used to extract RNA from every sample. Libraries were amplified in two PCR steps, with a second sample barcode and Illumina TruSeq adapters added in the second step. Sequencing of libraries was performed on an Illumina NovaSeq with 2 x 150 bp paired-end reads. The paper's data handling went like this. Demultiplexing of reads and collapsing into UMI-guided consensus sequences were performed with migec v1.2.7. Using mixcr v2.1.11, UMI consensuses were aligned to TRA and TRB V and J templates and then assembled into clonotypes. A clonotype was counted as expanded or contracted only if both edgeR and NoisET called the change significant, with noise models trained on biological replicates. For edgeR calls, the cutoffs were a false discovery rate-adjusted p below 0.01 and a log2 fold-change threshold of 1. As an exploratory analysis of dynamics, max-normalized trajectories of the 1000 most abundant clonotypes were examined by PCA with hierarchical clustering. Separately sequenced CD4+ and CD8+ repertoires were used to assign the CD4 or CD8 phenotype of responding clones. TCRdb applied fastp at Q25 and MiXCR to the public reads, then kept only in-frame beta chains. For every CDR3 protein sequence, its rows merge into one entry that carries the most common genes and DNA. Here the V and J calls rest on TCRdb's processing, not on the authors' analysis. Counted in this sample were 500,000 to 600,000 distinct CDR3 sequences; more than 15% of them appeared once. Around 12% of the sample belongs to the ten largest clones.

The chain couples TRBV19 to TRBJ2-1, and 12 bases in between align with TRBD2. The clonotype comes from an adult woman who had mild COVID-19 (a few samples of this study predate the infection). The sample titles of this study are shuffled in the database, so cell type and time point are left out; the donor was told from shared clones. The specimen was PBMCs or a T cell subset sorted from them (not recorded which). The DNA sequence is TGTGCCAGCCTTAGACTAGCGGGAGAATCGGATGAGCAGTTCTTC. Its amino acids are CASLRLAGESDEQFF.